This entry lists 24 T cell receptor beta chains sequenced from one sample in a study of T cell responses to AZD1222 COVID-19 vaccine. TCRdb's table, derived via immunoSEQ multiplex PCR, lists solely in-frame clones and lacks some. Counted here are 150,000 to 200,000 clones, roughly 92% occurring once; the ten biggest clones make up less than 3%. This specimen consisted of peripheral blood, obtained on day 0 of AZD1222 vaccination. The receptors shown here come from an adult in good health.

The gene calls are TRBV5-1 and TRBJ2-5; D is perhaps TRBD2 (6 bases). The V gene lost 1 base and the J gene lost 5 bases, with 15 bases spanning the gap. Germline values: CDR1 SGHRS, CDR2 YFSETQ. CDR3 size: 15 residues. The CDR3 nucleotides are TGCGCCAGCAGCTTGCCACAAGCGGGTGGGGAGACCCAGTACTTC. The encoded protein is CASSLPQAGGETQYF.

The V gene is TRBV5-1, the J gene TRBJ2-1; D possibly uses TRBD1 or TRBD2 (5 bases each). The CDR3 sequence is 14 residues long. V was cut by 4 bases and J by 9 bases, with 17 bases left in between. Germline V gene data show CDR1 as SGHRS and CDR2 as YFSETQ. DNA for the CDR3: TGCGCCAGCAGCAATGGGGTCGGTGGGGGTGAGCAGTTCTTC. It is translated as CASSNGVGGGEQFF. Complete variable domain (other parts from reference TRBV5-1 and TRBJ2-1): KAGVTQTPRYLIKTRGQQVTLSCSPISGHRSVSWYQQTPGQGLQFLFEYFSETQRNKGNFPGRFSGRQFSNSRSEMNVSTLELGDSALYLCASSNGVGGGEQFFGPGTRLTVL.

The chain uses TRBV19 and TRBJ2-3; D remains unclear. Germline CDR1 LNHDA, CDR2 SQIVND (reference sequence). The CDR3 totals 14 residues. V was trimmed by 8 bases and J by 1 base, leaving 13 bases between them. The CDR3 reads CASRTLVGTDTQYF. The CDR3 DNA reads TGTGCCAGTCGTACACTTGTGGGCACAGATACGCAGTATTTT.

CDR3 region: CASSGTQGSGYTF. The CDR3, as DNA: TGTGCCAGCAGCGGGACACAGGGGAGCGGCTACACCTTC. The chain is built from TRBV5-4 and TRBJ1-2; TRBD1 agrees at 7 bases. The V gene's germline CDR1 is SGHNT and CDR2 YYREEE (reference sequence). The CDR3 covers 13 residues. V was clipped by 4 bases and J by 8 bases; unmatched bases: 8.

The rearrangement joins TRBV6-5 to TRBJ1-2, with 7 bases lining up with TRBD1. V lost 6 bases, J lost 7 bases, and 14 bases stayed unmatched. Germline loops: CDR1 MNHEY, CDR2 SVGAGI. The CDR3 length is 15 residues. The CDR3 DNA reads TGTGCCAGCAGCGCCATACAGGGGATCCGAAGTGGCTACACCTTC. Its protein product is CASSAIQGIRSGYTF.

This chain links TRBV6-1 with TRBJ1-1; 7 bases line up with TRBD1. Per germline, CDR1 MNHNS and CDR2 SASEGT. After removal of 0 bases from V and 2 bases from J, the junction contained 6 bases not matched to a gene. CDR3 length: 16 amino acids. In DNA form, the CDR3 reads TGTGCCAGCAGTGAAGCTGTGGGGACAGTTAACACTGAAGCTTTCTTT. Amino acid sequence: CASSEAVGTVNTEAFF.

CDR3 in amino acids: CAISGAFTGPTGANVLTF. The CDR3 DNA reads as TGTGCCATCAGCGGGGCATTCACAGGTCCCACTGGGGCCAACGTCCTGACTTTC. V and J are TRBV10-3 and TRBJ2-6, with D possibly called TRBD1 or TRBD2 (5 bases each). This CDR3 spans 18 amino acids. The V end was cut by 6 bases, the J end by 2 bases, with 20 bases between. Germline loops: CDR1 ENHRY, CDR2 SYGVKD.

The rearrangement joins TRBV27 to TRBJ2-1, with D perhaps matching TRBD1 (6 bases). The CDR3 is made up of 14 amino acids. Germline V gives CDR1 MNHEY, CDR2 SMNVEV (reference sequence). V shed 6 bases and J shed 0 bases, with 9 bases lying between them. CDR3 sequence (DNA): TGTGCCAGCAGCCGGGACACCTCCTACAATGAGCAGTTCTTC. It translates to CASSRDTSYNEQFF.

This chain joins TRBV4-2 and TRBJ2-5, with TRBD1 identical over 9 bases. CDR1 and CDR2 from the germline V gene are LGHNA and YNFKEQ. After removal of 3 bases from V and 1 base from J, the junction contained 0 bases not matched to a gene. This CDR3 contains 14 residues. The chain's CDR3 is CASSQTGGQETQYF. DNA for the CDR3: TGTGCCAGCAGCCAGACAGGGGGCCAAGAGACCCAGTACTTC.

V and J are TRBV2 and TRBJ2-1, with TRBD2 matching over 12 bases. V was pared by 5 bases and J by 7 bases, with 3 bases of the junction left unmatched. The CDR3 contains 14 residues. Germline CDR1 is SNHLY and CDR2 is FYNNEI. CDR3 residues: CASSTGTSGNEQFF. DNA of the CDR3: TGTGCCAGCAGTACCGGGACTAGCGGGAATGAGCAGTTCTTC.

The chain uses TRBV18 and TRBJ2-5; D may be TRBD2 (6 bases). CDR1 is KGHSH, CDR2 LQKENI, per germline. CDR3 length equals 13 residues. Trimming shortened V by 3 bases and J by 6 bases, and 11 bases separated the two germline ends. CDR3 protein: CASSPGGDQTQYF. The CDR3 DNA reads TGTGCCAGCTCACCGGGAGGTGATCAGACCCAGTACTTC.

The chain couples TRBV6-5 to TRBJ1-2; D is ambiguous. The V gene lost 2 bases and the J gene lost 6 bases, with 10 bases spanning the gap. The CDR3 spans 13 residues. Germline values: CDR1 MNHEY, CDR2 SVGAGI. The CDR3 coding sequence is TGTGCCAGCAGTTACCTGGCGGGCGATGGCTACACCTTC. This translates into CASSYLAGDGYTF.

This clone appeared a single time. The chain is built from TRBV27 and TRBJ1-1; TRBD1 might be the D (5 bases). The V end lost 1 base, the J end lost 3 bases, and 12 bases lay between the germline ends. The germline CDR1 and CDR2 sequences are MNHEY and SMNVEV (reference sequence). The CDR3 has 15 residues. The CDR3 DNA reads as TGTGCCAGCAGTTTATATAGGGGAAAGGACACTGAAGCTTTCTTT. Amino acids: CASSLYRGKDTEAFF.

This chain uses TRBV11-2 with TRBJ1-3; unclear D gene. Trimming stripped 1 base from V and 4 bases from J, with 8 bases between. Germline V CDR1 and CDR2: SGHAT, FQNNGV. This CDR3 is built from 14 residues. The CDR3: CASSLVTKGNTIYF. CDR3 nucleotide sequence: TGTGCCAGCAGCTTAGTTACCAAAGGAAACACCATATATTTT.

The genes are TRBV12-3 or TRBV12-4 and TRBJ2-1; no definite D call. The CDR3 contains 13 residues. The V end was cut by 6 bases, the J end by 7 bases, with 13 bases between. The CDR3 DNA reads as TGTGCCAGCAGCCCGATTCTGTGGAATGAGCAGTTCTTC. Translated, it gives CASSPILWNEQFF.

CDR3 in amino acids: CASSGRESQYNEQFF. The CDR3 DNA reads as TGTGCCAGCAGCGGACGGGAGTCCCAGTACAATGAGCAGTTCTTC. The V call is TRBV6-5, the J call TRBJ2-1, with a weak D call TRBD2 (6 bases). The V gene's germline CDR1 is MNHEY and CDR2 SVGAGI. Trimming pared 6 bases from V and 4 bases from J, leaving 16 bases between. The CDR3 is 15 residues long.

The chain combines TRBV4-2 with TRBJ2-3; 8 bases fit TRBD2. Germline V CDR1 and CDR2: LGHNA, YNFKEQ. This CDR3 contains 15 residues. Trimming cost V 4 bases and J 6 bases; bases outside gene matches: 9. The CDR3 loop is CASSPFAGGRDTQYF. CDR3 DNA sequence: TGTGCCAGCAGCCCTTTTGCGGGAGGCAGGGATACGCAGTATTTT.

The CDR3, as DNA: TGTGCCAGCAGCGCCCTTGGGGCCGCGTCGAACACCGGGGAGCTGTTTTTT. Amino acids: CASSALGAASNTGELFF. This rearrangement joins TRBV7-2 to TRBJ2-2; possibly TRBD1 for D (5 bases). V lost 5 bases and J 0 bases, leaving 16 bases between the germline ends. CDR3 length: 17 amino acids. Per germline, CDR1 SGHTA and CDR2 FQGNSA.

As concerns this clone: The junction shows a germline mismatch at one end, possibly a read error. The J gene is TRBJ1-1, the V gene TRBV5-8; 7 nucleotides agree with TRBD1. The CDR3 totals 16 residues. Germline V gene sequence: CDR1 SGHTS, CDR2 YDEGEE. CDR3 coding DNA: TGTGCCAGCAGTTTGGGACAGCCGCCACAATTCACTGAAGCTTTCTTT. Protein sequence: CASSLGQPPQFTEAFF.

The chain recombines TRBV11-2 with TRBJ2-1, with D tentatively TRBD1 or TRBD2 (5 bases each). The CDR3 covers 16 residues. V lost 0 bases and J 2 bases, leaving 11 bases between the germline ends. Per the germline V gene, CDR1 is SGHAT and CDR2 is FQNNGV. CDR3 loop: CASSLETADAYNEQFF. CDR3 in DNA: TGTGCCAGCAGCTTAGAGACAGCGGATGCCTACAATGAGCAGTTCTTC.

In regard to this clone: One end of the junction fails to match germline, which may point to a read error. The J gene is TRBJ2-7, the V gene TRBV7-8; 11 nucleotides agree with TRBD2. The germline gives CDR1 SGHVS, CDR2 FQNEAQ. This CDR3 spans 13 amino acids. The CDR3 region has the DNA TGTGCCAGCAGCCCAAGGGGACTAGCGGAGCTCCACTTC. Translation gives CASSPRGLAELHF.

The CDR3 nucleotides are TGTGCCAGCAGCCACCAGGAGGGGGCCAACACTGAAGCTTTCTTT. Its translation is CASSHQEGANTEAFF. The gene calls are TRBV7-9 and TRBJ1-1; 7 bases map to TRBD1. The CDR3 is 15 amino acids. J was trimmed by 2 bases and V by 5 bases; bases with no gene match: 8. Germline V gene sequence: CDR1 SEHNR, CDR2 FQNEAQ (reference sequence).

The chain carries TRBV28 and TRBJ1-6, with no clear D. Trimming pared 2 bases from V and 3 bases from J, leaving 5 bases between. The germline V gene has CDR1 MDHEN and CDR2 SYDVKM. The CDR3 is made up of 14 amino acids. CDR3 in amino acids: CASSLLGYNSPLHF. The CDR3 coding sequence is TGTGCCAGCAGTTTACTAGGCTATAATTCACCCCTCCACTTT.

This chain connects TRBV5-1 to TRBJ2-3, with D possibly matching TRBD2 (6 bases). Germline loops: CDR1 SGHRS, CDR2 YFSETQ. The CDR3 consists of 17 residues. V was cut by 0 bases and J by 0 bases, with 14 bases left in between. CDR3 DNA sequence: TGCGCCAGCAGCTTGGCCGTTAGCGGCGATAGCACAGATACGCAGTATTTT. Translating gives CASSLAVSGDSTDTQYF. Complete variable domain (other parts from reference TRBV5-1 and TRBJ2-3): KAGVTQTPRYLIKTRGQQVTLSCSPISGHRSVSWYQQTPGQGLQFLFEYFSETQRNKGNFPGRFSGRQFSNSRSEMNVSTLELGDSALYLCASSLAVSGDSTDTQYFGPGTRLTVL.